This record looks at one TCR beta chain sequence and its context. Its antigen is currently not known. No much larger clonotype is one base removed from it; base qualities were not supplied. Libraries were prepared through the immunoSEQ multiplex PCR assay. Not all clones reach the TCRdb copy of this immuneACCESS table, which keeps in-frame sequences only. Checked studies attribute under half of the gap to unresolved V genes and leave the rest unexplained. The sample table contains under 150,000 clones; only one count was recorded for around nine tenths of them. The ten largest clonotypes hold roughly 12% of the sample. This entry belongs to a study of PD-1 blockade in mismatch repair-deficient tumors (dated 2017 in TCRdb). Turning to the overall study: Between late 2013 and September 2016, approximately 90 consecutive patients with around twelve mismatch repair-deficient cancer types, all previously treated and progressing, were enrolled in the trial. Deep sequencing of TCR CDR3 regions was used to track tumor-associated T cell clones in peripheral blood of patients responding to PD-1 blockade. Findings and caveats that apply to the study as a whole: Clones residing in the tumor, which were often undetectable in blood before treatment, expanded quickly after pembrolizumab and then contracted, generally before radiologic responses.

Mismatch repair deficiency in every enrolled patient was established by polymerase chain reaction or immunohistochemistry. TCR sequencing was performed for three patients who responded to pembrolizumab therapy. The phase II trial prospectively tested pembrolizumab PD-1 blockade in advanced mismatch repair-deficient cancers regardless of tissue of origin. Peripheral blood T cell samples were gathered serially, both before PD-1 blockade started and at multiple time points afterward. Blood sampling times were reported as weeks after the first pembrolizumab dose. Taken from the germline V gene, the CDR1 and CDR2 loops are LGHNT and FRNRAP. The germline V and J ends show losses of 5 bases and 2 bases respectively, and no gene match explains 4 bases of the junction. Including the terminal cysteine and phenylalanine, the CDR3 comprises 14 residues. The CDR3 DNA has 42 bases and is translated from base 1.

The V gene is TRBV12-5 and the J gene is TRBJ1-2, and TRBD1 aligns with 8 junction nucleotides. Sequences were derived from peripheral blood, sampled approximately 71 weeks after starting pembrolizumab. The TCR sequence derives from an adult with mismatch repair-deficient cancer. Read as DNA, the sequence is TGTGCTAGTGGTGCAGGGGGCGCAAACTATGGCTACACCTTC. Its product reads: CASGAGGANYGYTF.